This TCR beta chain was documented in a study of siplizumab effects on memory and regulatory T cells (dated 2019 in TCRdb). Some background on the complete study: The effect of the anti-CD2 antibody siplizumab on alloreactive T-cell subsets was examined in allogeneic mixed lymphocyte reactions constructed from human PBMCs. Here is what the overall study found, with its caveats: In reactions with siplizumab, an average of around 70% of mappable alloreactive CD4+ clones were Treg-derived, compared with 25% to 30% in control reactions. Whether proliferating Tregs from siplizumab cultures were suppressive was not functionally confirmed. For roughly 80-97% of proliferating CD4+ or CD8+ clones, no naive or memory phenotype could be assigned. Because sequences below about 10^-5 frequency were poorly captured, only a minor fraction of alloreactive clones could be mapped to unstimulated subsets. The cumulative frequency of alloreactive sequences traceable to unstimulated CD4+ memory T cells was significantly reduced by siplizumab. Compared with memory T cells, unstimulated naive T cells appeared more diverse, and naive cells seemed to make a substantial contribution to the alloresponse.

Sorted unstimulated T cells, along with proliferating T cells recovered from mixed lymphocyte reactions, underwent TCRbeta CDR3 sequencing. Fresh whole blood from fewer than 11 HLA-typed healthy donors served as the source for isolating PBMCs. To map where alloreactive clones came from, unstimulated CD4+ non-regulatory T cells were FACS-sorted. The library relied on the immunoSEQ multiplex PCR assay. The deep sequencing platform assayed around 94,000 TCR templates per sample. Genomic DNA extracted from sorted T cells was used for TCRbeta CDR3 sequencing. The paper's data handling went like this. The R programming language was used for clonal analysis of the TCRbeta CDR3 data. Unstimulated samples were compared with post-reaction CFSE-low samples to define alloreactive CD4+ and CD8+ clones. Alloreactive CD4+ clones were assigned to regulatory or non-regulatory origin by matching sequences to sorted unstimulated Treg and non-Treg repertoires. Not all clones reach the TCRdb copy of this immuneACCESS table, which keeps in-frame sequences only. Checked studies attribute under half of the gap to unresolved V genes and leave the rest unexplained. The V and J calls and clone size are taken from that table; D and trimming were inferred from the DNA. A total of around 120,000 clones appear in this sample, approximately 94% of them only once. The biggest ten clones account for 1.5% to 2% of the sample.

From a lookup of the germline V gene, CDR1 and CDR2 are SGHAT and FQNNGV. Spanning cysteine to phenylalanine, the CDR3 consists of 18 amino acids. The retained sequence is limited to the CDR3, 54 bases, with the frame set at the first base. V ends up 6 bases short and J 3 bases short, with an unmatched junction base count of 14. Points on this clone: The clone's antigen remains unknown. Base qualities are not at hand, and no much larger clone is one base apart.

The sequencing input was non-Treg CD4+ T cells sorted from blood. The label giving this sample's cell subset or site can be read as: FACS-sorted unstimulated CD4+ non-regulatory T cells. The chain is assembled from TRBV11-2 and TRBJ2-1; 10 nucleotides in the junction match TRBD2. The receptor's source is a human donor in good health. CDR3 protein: CASRPVAGLAVLYNEQFF. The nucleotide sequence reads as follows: TGTGCCAGCAGACCAGTGGCCGGACTAGCGGTTCTCTACAATGAGCAGTTCTTC.